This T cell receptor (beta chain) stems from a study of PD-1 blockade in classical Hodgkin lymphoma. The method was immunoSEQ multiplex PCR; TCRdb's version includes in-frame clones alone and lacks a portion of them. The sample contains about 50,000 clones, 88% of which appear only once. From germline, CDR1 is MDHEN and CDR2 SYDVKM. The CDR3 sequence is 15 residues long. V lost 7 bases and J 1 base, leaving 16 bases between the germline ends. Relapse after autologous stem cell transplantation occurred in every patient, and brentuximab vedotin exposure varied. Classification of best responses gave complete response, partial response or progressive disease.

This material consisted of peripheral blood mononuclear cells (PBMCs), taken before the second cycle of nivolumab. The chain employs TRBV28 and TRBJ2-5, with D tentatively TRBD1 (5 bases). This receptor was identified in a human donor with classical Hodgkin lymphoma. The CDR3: CASTTNRLLQETQYF. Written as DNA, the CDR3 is TGTGCCAGCACAACAAACAGGCTTCTCCAAGAGACCCAGTACTTC.